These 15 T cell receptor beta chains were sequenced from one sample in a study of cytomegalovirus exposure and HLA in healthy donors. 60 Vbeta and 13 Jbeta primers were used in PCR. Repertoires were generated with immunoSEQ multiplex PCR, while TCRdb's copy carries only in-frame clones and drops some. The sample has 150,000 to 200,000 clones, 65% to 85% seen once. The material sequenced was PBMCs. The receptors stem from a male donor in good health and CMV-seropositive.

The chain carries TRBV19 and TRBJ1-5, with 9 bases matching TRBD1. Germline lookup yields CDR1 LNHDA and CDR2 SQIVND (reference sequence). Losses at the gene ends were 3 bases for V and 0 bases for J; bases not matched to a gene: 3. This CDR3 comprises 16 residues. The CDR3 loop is CASSIGTGHSNQPQHF. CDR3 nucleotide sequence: TGTGCCAGTAGTATCGGGACAGGGCATAGCAATCAGCCCCAGCATTTT.

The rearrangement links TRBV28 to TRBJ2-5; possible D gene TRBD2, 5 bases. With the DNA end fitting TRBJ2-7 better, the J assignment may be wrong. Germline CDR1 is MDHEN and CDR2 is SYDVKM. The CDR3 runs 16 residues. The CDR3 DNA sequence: TGTGCCAGCACCCGGATAAGACCGGGAACCTCCTACGAGCAGTACTTC. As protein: CASTRIRPGTSYEQYF.

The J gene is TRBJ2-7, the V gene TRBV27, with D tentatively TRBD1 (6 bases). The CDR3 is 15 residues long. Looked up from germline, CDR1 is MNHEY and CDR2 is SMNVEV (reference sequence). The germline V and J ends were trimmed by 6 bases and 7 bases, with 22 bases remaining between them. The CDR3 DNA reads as TGTGCCAGCAGGACACAGGGAATGAGGGTGCGGGAGCAGTACTTC. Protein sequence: CASRTQGMRVREQYF.

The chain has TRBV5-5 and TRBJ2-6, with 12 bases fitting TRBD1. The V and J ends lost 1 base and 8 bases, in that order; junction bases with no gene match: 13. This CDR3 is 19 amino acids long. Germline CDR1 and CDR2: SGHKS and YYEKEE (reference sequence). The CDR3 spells CASSLMTGTGGWSTNVLTF. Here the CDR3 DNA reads TGTGCCAGCAGCTTGATGACCGGGACAGGGGGCTGGTCGACCAACGTCCTGACTTTC.

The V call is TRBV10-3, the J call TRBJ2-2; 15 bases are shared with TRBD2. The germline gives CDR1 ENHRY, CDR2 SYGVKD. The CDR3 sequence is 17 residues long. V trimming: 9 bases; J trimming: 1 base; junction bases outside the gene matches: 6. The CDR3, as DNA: TGTGCCATTCACCCGGGACTAGCGGGAGGGAACACCGGGGAGCTGTTTTTT. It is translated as CAIHPGLAGGNTGELFF.

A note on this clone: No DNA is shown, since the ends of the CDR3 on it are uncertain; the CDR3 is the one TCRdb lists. CDR3 sequence: CASSPPSGTPGSCFF. The V call is TRBV4-1, the J call TRBJ2-2; no check of the table's D call, TRBD2, against the DNA was made. The CDR3 totals 15 residues, both ends included. Germline V CDR1 and CDR2: MGHRA, YSYEKL.

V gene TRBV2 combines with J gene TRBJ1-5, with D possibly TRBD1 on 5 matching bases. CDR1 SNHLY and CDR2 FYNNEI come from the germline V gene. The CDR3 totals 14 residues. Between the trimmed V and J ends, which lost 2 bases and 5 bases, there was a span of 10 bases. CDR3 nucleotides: TGTGCCAGCAGTGAAAGGGCGGGGGATCAGCCCCAGCATTTT. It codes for CASSERAGDQPQHF.

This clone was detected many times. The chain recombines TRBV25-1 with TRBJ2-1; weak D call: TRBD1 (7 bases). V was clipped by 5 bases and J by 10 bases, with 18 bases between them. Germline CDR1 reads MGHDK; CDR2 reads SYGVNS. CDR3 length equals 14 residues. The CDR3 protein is CASSRDSSRGEQFF. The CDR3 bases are TGTGCCAGCAGTAGGGACAGCTCCCGGGGGGAGCAGTTCTTC.

CDR3 bases: TGTGCCAGCTGTGCGACAGGGGGACCCGGGGAGCTGTTTTTT. Translation: CASCATGGPGELFF. The J gene is TRBJ2-2, the V gene TRBV2, with TRBD1 identical over 9 bases. Trimming removed 8 bases from V and 6 bases from J; junction bases left unmatched: 7. The germline V gene has CDR1 SNHLY and CDR2 FYNNEI. CDR3 size: 14 residues.

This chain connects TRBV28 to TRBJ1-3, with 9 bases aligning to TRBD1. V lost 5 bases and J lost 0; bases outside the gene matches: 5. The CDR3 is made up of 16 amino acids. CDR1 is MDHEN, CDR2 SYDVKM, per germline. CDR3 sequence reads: CASSAWTGDSGNTIYF. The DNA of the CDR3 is TGTGCCAGCAGTGCCTGGACAGGGGACTCTGGAAACACCATATATTTT.

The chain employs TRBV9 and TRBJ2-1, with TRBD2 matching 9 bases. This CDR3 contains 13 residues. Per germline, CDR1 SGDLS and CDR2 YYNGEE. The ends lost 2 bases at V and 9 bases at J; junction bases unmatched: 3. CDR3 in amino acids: CASSVGLALEQFF. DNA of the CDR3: TGTGCCAGCAGCGTCGGACTAGCGCTTGAGCAGTTCTTC.

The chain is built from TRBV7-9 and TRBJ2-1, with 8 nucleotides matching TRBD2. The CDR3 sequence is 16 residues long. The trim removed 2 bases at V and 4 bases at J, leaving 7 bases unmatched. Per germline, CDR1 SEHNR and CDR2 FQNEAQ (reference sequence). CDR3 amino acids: CASSLKAGLDYNEQFF. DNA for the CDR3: TGTGCCAGCAGCTTAAAGGCGGGACTAGATTACAATGAGCAGTTCTTC.

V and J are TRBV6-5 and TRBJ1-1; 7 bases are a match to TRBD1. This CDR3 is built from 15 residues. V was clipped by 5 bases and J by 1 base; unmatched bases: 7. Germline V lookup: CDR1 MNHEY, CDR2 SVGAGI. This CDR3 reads CASSPDREKNTEAFF. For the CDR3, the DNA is TGTGCCAGCAGTCCCGACAGGGAAAAGAACACTGAAGCTTTCTTT.

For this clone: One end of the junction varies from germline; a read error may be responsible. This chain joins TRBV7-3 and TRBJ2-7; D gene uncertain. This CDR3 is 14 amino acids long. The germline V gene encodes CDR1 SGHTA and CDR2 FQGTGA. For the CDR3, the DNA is TGTTCCAGCAGCTTAATCGGCAGTTCGGGCGAGCAGTACTTC. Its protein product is CSSSLIGSSGEQYF. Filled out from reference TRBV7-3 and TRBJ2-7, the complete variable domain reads GAGVSQTPSNKVTEKGKYVELRCDPISGHTALYWYRQSLGQGPEFLIYFQGTGAADDSGLPNDRFFAVRPEGSVSTLKIQRTERGDSAVYLCSSSLIGSSGEQYFGPGTRLTVT.

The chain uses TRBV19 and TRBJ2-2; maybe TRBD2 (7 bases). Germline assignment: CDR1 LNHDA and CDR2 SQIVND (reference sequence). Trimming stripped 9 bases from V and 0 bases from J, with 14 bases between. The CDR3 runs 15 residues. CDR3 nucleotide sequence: TGTGCCAGCGGGGGGCTTCTCGCGAACACCGGGGAGCTGTTTTTT. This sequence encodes CASGGLLANTGELFF.